This T cell receptor (beta chain) was observed in a study of high-grade serous ovarian cancer treatment subgroups. Study-wide results and caveats: Repertoire analysis covered CDR3 alone, not CDR1 or CDR2.

The V gene lost 4 bases and the J gene lost 6 bases, with 13 bases spanning the gap. Per germline, CDR1 LNHNV and CDR2 YYDKDF (reference sequence). This CDR3 has 13 residues. The tumor samples were collected prior to definitive surgery or chemotherapy. Regarding this clone: The antigen remains unidentified.

Only in-frame clones appear in the TCRdb table, and some are missing; sequencing was by immunoSEQ multiplex PCR. The sample carries 18,000 or so clones, approximately 72% recorded once. What was sequenced was tumor tissue. This chain joins TRBV15 and TRBJ2-7; D gene unclear. This clonotype originated in a human donor with high-grade serous ovarian cancer. Here the CDR3 DNA reads TGTGCCACCAGCAATTCCTTGGGCGGCGAGCAGTACTTC. It is translated as CATSNSLGGEQYF.